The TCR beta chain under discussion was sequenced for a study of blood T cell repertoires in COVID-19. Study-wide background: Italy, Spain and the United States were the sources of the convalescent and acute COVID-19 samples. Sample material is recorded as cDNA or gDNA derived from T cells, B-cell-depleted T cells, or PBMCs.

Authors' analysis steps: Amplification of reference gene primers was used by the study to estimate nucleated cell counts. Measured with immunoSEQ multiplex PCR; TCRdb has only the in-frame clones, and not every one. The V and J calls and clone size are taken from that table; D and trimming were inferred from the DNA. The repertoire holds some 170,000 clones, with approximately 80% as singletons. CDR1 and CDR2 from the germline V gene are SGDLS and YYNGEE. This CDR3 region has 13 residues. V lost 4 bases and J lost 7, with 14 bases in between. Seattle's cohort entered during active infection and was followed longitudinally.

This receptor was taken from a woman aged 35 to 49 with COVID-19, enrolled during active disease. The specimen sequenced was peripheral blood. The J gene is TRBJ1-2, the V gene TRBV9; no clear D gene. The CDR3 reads CASSLRTGSGYTF. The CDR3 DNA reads TGTGCCAGCAGCCTTCGCACGGGTAGTGGCTACACCTTC. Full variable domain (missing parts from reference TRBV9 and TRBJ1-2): DSGVTQTPKHLITATGQRVTLRCSPRSGDLSVYWYQQSLDQGLQFLIQYYNGEERAKGNILERFSAQQFPDLHSELNLSSLELGDSALYFCASSLRTGSGYTFGSGTRLTVV.